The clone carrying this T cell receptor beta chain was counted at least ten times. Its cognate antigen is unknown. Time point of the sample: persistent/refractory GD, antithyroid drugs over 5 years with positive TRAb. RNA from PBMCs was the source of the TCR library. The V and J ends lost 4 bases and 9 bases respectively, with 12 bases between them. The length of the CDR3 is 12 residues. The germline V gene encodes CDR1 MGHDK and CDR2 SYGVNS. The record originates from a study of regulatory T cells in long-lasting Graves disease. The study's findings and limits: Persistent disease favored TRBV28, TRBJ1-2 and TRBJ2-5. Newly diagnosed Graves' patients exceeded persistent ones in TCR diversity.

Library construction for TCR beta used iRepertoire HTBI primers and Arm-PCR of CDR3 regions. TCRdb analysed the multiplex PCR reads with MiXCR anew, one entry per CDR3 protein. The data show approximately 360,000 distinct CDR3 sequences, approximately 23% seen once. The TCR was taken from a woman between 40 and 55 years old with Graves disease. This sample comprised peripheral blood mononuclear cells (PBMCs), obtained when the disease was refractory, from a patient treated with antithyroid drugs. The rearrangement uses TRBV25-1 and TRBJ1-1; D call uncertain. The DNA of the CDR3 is TGTGCCAGCAGTGCTGAGACCGGTAAAGCTTTCTTT. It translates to CASSAETGKAFF.